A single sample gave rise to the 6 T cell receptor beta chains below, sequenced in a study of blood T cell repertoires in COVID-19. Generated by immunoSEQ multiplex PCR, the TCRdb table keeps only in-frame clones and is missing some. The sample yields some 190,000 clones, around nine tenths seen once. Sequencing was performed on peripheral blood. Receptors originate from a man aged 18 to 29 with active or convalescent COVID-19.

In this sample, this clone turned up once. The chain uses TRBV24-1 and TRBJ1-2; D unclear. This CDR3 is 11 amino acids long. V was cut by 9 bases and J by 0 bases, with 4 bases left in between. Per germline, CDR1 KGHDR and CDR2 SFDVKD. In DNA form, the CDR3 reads TGTGCCACCTCCTCTAACTATGGCTACACCTTC. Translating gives CATSSNYGYTF.

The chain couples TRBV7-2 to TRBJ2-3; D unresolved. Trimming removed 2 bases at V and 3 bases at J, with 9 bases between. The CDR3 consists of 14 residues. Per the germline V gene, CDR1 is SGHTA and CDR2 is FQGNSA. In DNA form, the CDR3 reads TGTGCCAGCAGCTTAATTATTTCGACAGATACGCAGTATTTT. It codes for CASSLIISTDTQYF.

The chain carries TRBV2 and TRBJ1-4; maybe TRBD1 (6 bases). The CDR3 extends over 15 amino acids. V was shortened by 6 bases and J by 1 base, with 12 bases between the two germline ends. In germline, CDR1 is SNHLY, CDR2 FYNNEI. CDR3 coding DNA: TGTGCCAGCAGGGCTCTGGGACAAACTAATGAAAAACTGTTTTTT. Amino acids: CASRALGQTNEKLFF.

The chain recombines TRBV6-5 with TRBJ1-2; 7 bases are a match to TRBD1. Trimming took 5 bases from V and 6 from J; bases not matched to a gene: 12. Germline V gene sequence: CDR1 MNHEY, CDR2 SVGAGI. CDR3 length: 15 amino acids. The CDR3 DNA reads TGTGCCAGCAGTCGCGGGACAGTTGACCAGCATGGCTACACCTTC. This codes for CASSRGTVDQHGYTF.

The CDR3, as DNA: TGTGCCATCAACGACCGGACAGGGGGCGAGGATGAGCAGTTCTTC. Translated: CAINDRTGGEDEQFF. V usage is TRBV10-3 and J usage is TRBJ2-1; 11 bases map to TRBD1. V shed 7 bases, J shed 8 bases, and the junction held 10 bases outside the gene matches. The CDR3 covers 15 residues. Per the germline V gene, CDR1 is ENHRY and CDR2 is SYGVKD.

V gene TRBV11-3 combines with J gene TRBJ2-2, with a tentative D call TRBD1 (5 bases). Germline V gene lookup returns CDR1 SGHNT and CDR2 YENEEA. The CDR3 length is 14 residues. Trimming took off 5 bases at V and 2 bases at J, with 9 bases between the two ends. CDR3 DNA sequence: TGTGCCAGCAGCCCGACAGCAAACACCGGGGAGCTGTTTTTT. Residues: CASSPTANTGELFF.